The entry that follows covers one T cell receptor beta chain sequence. Its cognate antigen is unknown. V lost 0 bases to trimming and J lost 3 bases, with 14 bases between them. The CDR3 runs to 16 residues. Germline-derived CDR1 and CDR2 are SGHDT and YYEEEE. This entry belongs to a study of cytomegalovirus exposure and HLA in healthy donors. Study observations and caveats: Researchers reported that a few CMV-associated chains were confirmed in vitro as CMV antigen-specific.

TCRdb keeps only in-frame clones here, not all; method: immunoSEQ multiplex PCR. The sample consists of under 65,000 clones, roughly nine tenths of them appearing once. This clonotype originated in a woman aged 18-29 years in good health and CMV-seropositive. This rearrangement joins TRBV5-6 to TRBJ2-3, with a weak D call TRBD1 (6 bases). Specimen: PBMCs. The CDR3 DNA reads as TGTGCCAGCAGCTTGGCCAGGCAGGGGTTTACAGATACGCAGTATTTT. This codes for CASSLARQGFTDTQYF.